Listed here are 4 T cell receptor beta chains from one sample, sequenced in a study of beta chain features in type 1 diabetes. Findings and caveats of the study: All four CD4+ subsets of Type 1 diabetes patients contained TCRB CDR3s that were moderately but significantly shorter.

Of the isolated RNA, all was reverse transcribed, and so the sequenced material was expressed TCRB transcripts. Here immunoSEQ multiplex PCR was the method, and the copy in TCRdb shows in-frame clones only, minus some. The sample lists roughly 100,000 clones, 28% occurring once. Their recognized antigens are unknown. The material sequenced was central memory CD4+ T cells from blood. These receptors came from a woman between 18 and 29 years old with type 1 diabetes.

In this sample, this clone turned up a few times. V is TRBV6-6 and J is TRBJ1-5, with D unclear. This CDR3 comprises 15 residues. CDR1 MNHNY and CDR2 SVGAGI come from the germline V gene (reference sequence). V lost 0 bases to trimming and J lost 1 base, with 7 bases between them. The CDR3 DNA follows: TGTGCCAGCAGTTACTCGGCGGTAAGCAATCAGCCCCAGCATTTT. This codes for CASSYSAVSNQPQHF.

The V and J genes are TRBV4-3 and TRBJ2-3; TRBD2 might be the D (6 bases). Trimming removed 0 bases at V and 7 bases at J, with 11 bases between. The CDR3 loop spans 14 amino acids. Germline V gene data show CDR1 as LGHNA and CDR2 as YSLEER. CDR3 sequence (DNA): TGCGCCAGCAGCCAAGAGACGGGACTGTATACGCAGTATTTT. Its protein is CASSQETGLYTQYF.

This chain uses TRBV4-3 with TRBJ1-2, with 8 bases aligning to TRBD1. V lost 4 bases to trimming and J lost 7 bases; unmatched junction nucleotides: 11. The V gene's germline CDR1 is LGHNA and CDR2 YSLEER. The CDR3 consists of 15 residues. Here the CDR3 DNA reads TGCGCCAGCAGCCCCCCCGGACAGGGCCTAAGTGGCTACACCTTC. This encodes CASSPPGQGLSGYTF.

In this sample, this clone turned up a few times. The V call is TRBV25-1, the J call TRBJ1-1; no firm D call. Trimming pared 6 bases from V and 4 bases from J, leaving 12 bases between. Per the germline V gene, CDR1 is MGHDK and CDR2 is SYGVNS. This CDR3 region has 13 residues. The CDR3 DNA sequence: TGTGCCAGCAGATCCCCTTGGGCCACTGAAGCTTTCTTT. It yields the protein CASRSPWATEAFF.